Each of the 8 T cell receptor beta chains below was sequenced from the same sample in a study of shared clonotypes between healthy human individuals. The table came from immunoSEQ multiplex PCR; TCRdb's copy has only in-frame clones and leaves some out. The table includes about 2.2 million clones, about 92% detected once. Selected positively for CCR7 and CD45RO-negative, naive CD8 cells excluded terminally differentiated effector memory CD45RA+ cells. The specimen was naive CD8+ T cells from PBMCs. All receptors derive from a man in his late teens or twenties in good health. Some clones in this sample may be carry-over from other donors' samples.

The V gene is TRBV4-3, the J gene TRBJ2-7; the D gene is possibly TRBD2 (6 bases). There are 14 residues in the CDR3. Trimming cost V 5 bases and J 3 bases, with 14 bases left between them. Germline assignment: CDR1 LGHNA and CDR2 YSLEER. CDR3 region: CASSGSGEDYEQYF. The CDR3 DNA follows: TGCGCCAGCAGCGGGTCGGGAGAGGACTACGAGCAGTACTTC.

As for this clone: In the same sample, other DNA sequences code for this CDR3. The J gene is TRBJ2-1, the V gene TRBV9; the D is unclear. The length of the CDR3 is 14 residues. Germline CDR1 and CDR2: SGDLS and YYNGEE. Trimming shortened V by 0 bases and J by 5 bases, and 9 bases separated the two germline ends. This chain's CDR3 is CASSVEARNNEQFF. DNA for the CDR3: TGTGCCAGCAGCGTAGAAGCCAGAAACAATGAGCAGTTCTTC.

As regards this clone: The sample holds other DNA sequences that translate to the same CDR3. The chain combines TRBV9 with TRBJ2-3; D unclear. V was clipped by 0 bases and J by 5 bases, with 4 bases between them. Germline CDR1 is SGDLS and CDR2 is YYNGEE. This CDR3 contains 12 residues. CDR3 sequence (DNA): TGTGCCAGCAGCGTAGACGAAGATACGCAGTATTTT. It codes for CASSVDEDTQYF.

The rearrangement uses TRBV5-1 and TRBJ2-5, with D perhaps given as TRBD1 or TRBD2 (5 bases each). The germline CDR1 and CDR2 sequences are SGHRS and YFSETQ. The CDR3 totals 15 residues. Trimming took off 3 bases at V and 0 bases at J, with 12 bases between the two ends. The CDR3 bases are TGCGCCAGCAGCTCGTACCGGGGACACCAAGAGACCCAGTACTTC. Its translation: CASSSYRGHQETQYF.

The chain links TRBV28 to TRBJ2-7; TRBD1 matches at 9 bases. V was clipped by 5 bases and J by 0 bases; unmatched bases: 8. The CDR3 extends over 16 amino acids. The V gene's germline CDR1 is MDHEN and CDR2 SYDVKM. The CDR3 loop reads CASSKGQGRSSYEQYF. The CDR3 nucleotides are TGTGCCAGCAGTAAAGGACAGGGGAGGAGCTCCTACGAGCAGTACTTC.

The V call is TRBV7-9, the J call TRBJ2-1, with 11 bases lining up with TRBD2. Trimming took 4 bases from V and 0 from J; bases not matched to a gene: 8. Looked up from germline, CDR1 is SEHNR and CDR2 is FQNEAQ (reference sequence). The CDR3 totals 18 residues. CDR3 amino acids: CASSSLAGVRSSYNEQFF. The DNA of the CDR3 is TGTGCCAGCAGCTCACTAGCGGGAGTCCGCAGCTCCTACAATGAGCAGTTCTTC.

This clone has just a few counts. The chain couples TRBV11-2 to TRBJ2-7, with D possibly being TRBD1 or TRBD2 (7 bases each). The CDR3 loop spans 16 amino acids. CDR1 is SGHAT, CDR2 FQNNGV, per germline. Trimming took off 5 bases at V and 2 bases at J, with 19 bases between the two ends. CDR3 amino acids: CASSPKQGRETYEQYF. The CDR3 nucleotides read TGTGCCAGCAGCCCGAAACAGGGGCGGGAGACCTACGAGCAGTACTTC.

This chain joins TRBV4-3 and TRBJ2-7, with D maybe TRBD2 (6 bases). Trimming shortened V by 4 bases and J by 7 bases, and 14 bases separated the two germline ends. Germline CDR1 reads LGHNA; CDR2 reads YSLEER. This CDR3 has 13 residues. The CDR3 sequence: CASSPGEAPEQYF. The CDR3 coding sequence is TGCGCCAGCAGCCCGGGGGAGGCGCCAGAGCAGTACTTC.